The next 19 T cell receptor beta chains were all read from a single sample in a study of cytomegalovirus exposure and HLA in healthy donors. Profiling relied on immunoSEQ multiplex PCR, and the TCRdb table lists in-frame clones only, not all of them. The table lists 150,000 to 200,000 clones, more than 65% of them singletons. Sequenced material: PBMCs. These receptors came from a woman younger than 45 in good health and CMV-seropositive.

This chain joins TRBV5-4 and TRBJ2-3; 13 positions match TRBD2. The CDR3 runs to 15 residues. The ends lost 9 bases at V and 8 bases at J; junction bases unmatched: 12. From germline, CDR1 is SGHNT and CDR2 YYREEE (reference sequence). The CDR3 sequence is CATKGLAGVDGTQYF. The CDR3 bases are TGTGCCACTAAAGGACTAGCGGGAGTGGATGGTACGCAGTATTTT.

The chain links TRBV19 to TRBJ1-2; 8 bases map to TRBD1. The CDR3 has 13 amino acids. Germline V gene sequence: CDR1 LNHDA, CDR2 SQIVND (reference sequence). V dropped 4 bases and J dropped 4; count of bases not matched to a gene: 2. DNA of the CDR3: TGTGCCAGTAGTACCGGGACAGGCTATGGCTACACCTTC. This sequence encodes CASSTGTGYGYTF.

CDR3 sequence (DNA): TGTGCCAGCAGCTTATCAGGGGTAGACGGCTACACCTTC. As protein: CASSLSGVDGYTF. The chain couples TRBV7-6 to TRBJ1-2, with D possibly matching TRBD1 (6 bases). The germline V and J ends were trimmed by 2 bases and 8 bases, with 12 bases remaining between them. The CDR3 contains 13 residues. Germline loops: CDR1 SGHVS, CDR2 FNYEAQ.

The sample holds a few counts of this clone. The rearrangement links TRBV6-1 to TRBJ2-1; 9 bases are shared with TRBD2. Germline V gene lookup returns CDR1 MNHNS and CDR2 SASEGT. With 6 bases clipped from V and 6 bases from J, the junction kept 3 bases outside the gene matches. This CDR3 comprises 13 residues. CDR3: CASSIAGVNEQFF. Written as DNA, the CDR3 is TGTGCCAGCAGCATAGCGGGAGTCAATGAGCAGTTCTTC.

This rearrangement joins TRBV15 to TRBJ2-1; TRBD2 agrees at 7 bases. CDR1 LNHNV and CDR2 YYDKDF come from the germline V gene (reference sequence). Losses at the gene ends were 6 bases for V and 12 bases for J; bases not matched to a gene: 17. The CDR3 is 15 residues long. This CDR3 is CATRVAGSTLHGQFF. The CDR3 DNA reads as TGTGCCACCAGAGTAGCGGGCTCGACTTTGCACGGGCAGTTCTTC.

V and J are TRBV11-3 and TRBJ2-3; no firm D call. Germline CDR1 reads SGHNT; CDR2 reads YENEEA. Trimming pared 4 bases from V and 0 bases from J, leaving 11 bases between. The CDR3 sequence is 15 residues long. In DNA, the CDR3 is TGTGCCAGCAGCTCGTTTAGTACTAGCACAGATACGCAGTATTTT. Translated: CASSSFSTSTDTQYF.

V gene TRBV29-1 combines with J gene TRBJ2-7, with 9 positions matching TRBD2. This CDR3 is built from 14 residues. The V and J ends lost 3 bases and 2 bases, in that order; junction bases with no gene match: 5. Germline V lookup: CDR1 SQVTM, CDR2 ANQGSEA. The CDR3 DNA is TGCAGCGTTGATTCAGCGGGGGGCCCCTACGAGCAGTACTTC. It encodes CSVDSAGGPYEQYF.

This chain connects TRBV18 to TRBJ1-1; D not certain. The CDR3 extends over 12 amino acids. In germline, CDR1 is KGHSH, CDR2 LQKENI. V shed 4 bases and J shed 11 bases, with 14 bases lying between them. DNA of the CDR3: TGTGCCAGCTCACACCCTTCGGCGGGGGCTTTCTTT. Its protein product is CASSHPSAGAFF.

This chain links TRBV27 with TRBJ2-7, with TRBD1 identical over 10 bases. CDR3 length: 15 amino acids. The V and J ends lost 5 bases and 3 bases, in that order; junction bases with no gene match: 7. The germline gives CDR1 MNHEY, CDR2 SMNVEV (reference sequence). This CDR3 reads CASSLGTGAVYEQYF. The CDR3 nucleotides read TGTGCCAGCAGTCTAGGGACAGGGGCTGTCTACGAGCAGTACTTC.

The gene calls are TRBV11-2 and TRBJ1-1, with D tentatively TRBD1 (5 bases). Germline V gene data show CDR1 as SGHAT and CDR2 as FQNNGV. V was trimmed by 6 bases and J by 1 base, leaving 15 bases between them. This CDR3 contains 15 residues. The CDR3 region has the DNA TGTGCCAGCAGTCCTAGTCAGGGCGCGAACACTGAAGCTTTCTTT. Translation gives CASSPSQGANTEAFF.

The rearrangement uses TRBV2 and TRBJ2-1; 14 bases match TRBD2. Germline V gene sequence: CDR1 SNHLY, CDR2 FYNNEI. CDR3 length equals 15 residues. With V trimmed by 7 bases and J by 7 bases, 6 bases remained unmatched. CDR3 sequence reads: CASTRLAGGVNEQFF. CDR3 coding DNA: TGTGCCAGCACCCGACTAGCGGGAGGGGTTAATGAGCAGTTCTTC.

The gene calls are TRBV28 and TRBJ2-1; no definite D call. Trimming shortened V by 6 bases and J by 7 bases, and 7 bases separated the two germline ends. This CDR3 region has 11 residues. Germline V lookup: CDR1 MDHEN, CDR2 SYDVKM. The chain's CDR3 is CASRALNEQFF. In DNA, the CDR3 is TGTGCCAGCAGGGCCCTTAATGAGCAGTTCTTC. The complete variable domain, with remaining parts taken from reference TRBV28 and TRBJ2-1, reads DVKVTQSSRYLVKRTGEKVFLECVQDMDHENMFWYRQDPGLGLRLIYFSYDVKMKEKGDIPEGYSVSREKKERFSLILESASTNQTSMYLCASRALNEQFFGPGTRLTVL.

The V call is TRBV29-1, the J call TRBJ2-7; 8 bases line up with TRBD2. Per the germline V gene, CDR1 is SQVTM and CDR2 is ANQGSEA. With V trimmed by 4 bases and J by 7 bases, 12 bases remained unmatched. CDR3 length: 14 residues. CDR3 nucleotide sequence: TGCAGCGTTGGTTTAGCGGGATCCTTAGGGGAGCAGTACTTC. This encodes CSVGLAGSLGEQYF.

The chain has TRBV18 and TRBJ2-7; 7 nucleotides match TRBD1. Looked up from germline, CDR1 is KGHSH and CDR2 is LQKENI. The V gene end was trimmed by 8 bases and the J gene end by 6 bases; junction bases not matched to a gene: 13. This CDR3 has 14 amino acids. The DNA of the CDR3 is TGTGCCAGCAAACTTTCCGGGACAGTTACCGAGCAGTACTTC. Translated: CASKLSGTVTEQYF.

The V gene is TRBV7-6, the J gene TRBJ2-1; 10 bases align to TRBD2. The CDR3 covers 16 residues. From germline, CDR1 is SGHVS and CDR2 FNYEAQ. The ends lost 5 bases at V and 8 bases at J; junction bases unmatched: 12. CDR3: CASSQPRTSGGDEQFF. The CDR3 nucleotides are TGTGCCAGCAGCCAACCCCGGACTAGCGGAGGGGATGAGCAGTTCTTC. Variable domain in full (rest from reference TRBV7-6 and TRBJ2-1): GAGVSQSPRYKVTKRGQDVALRCDPISGHVSLYWYRQALGQGPEFLTYFNYEAQQDKSGLPNDRFSAERPEGSISTLTIQRTEQRDSAMYRCASSQPRTSGGDEQFFGPGTRLTVL.

The gene calls are TRBV2 and TRBJ1-4, with D unclear. CDR3 length equals 13 residues. Deletions cut 6 bases from V and 8 bases from J, with 13 bases between. Germline CDR1 SNHLY, CDR2 FYNNEI. This chain's CDR3 is CASRVRPTEKLFF. CDR3 nucleotide sequence: TGTGCCAGCAGGGTGCGGCCGACGGAAAAACTGTTTTTT.

The chain recombines TRBV10-2 with TRBJ2-7; 10 positions agree with TRBD1. Looked up from germline, CDR1 is WSHSY and CDR2 is SAAADI. Germline trimming cut 7 bases from V and 5 bases from J; bases unmatched to any gene: 5. The CDR3 covers 13 residues. The CDR3 here is CASIRDRGHEQYF. The CDR3 DNA reads TGCGCCAGCATTCGGGACAGGGGTCACGAGCAGTACTTC.

This clone was observed a single time. The rearrangement uses TRBV7-2 and TRBJ1-4, with a tentative D call TRBD1 (6 bases). The length of the CDR3 is 14 residues. The germline V and J ends were trimmed by 3 bases and 8 bases, with 13 bases remaining between them. Germline CDR1 and CDR2: SGHTA and FQGNSA. This chain's CDR3 is CASSLGASGEKLFF. The CDR3 DNA sequence: TGTGCCAGCAGCTTGGGGGCGAGTGGAGAAAAACTGTTTTTT.

V is TRBV2 and J is TRBJ1-2, with TRBD1 matching 7 bases. Germline V gene lookup returns CDR1 SNHLY and CDR2 FYNNEI. The ends lost 3 bases at V and 1 base at J; junction bases unmatched: 2. There are 14 residues in the CDR3. CDR3 residues: CASSEDRHNYGYTF. DNA for the CDR3: TGTGCCAGCAGTGAGGACAGGCATAACTATGGCTACACCTTC.